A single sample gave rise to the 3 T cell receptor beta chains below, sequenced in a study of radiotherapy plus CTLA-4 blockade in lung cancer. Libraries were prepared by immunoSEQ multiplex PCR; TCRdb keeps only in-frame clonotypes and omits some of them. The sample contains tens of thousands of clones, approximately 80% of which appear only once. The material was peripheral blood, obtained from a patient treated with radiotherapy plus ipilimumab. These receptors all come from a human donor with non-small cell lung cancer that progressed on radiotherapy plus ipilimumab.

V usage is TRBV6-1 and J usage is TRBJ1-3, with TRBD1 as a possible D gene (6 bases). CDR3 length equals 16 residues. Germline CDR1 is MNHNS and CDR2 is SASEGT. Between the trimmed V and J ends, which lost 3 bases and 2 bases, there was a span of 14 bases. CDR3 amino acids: CASSDRGAGAGNTIYF. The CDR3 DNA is TGTGCCAGCAGTGACAGGGGCGCTGGAGCTGGAAACACCATATATTTT.

CDR3 in DNA: TGTGCCAGCAGCTTTCCGGGACTAGCCGGGGAGCTGTTTTTT. This sequence encodes CASSFPGLAGELFF. This chain connects TRBV7-2 to TRBJ2-2, with TRBD2 matching over 8 bases. This CDR3 contains 14 residues. Germline loops: CDR1 SGHTA, CDR2 FQGNSA. V was pared by 3 bases and J by 6 bases, with 3 bases of the junction left unmatched. Filled out from reference TRBV7-2 and TRBJ2-2, the complete variable domain reads GAGVSQSPSNKVTEKGKDVELRCDPISGHTALYWYRQSLGQGLEFLIYFQGNSAPDKSGLPSDRFSAERTGGSVSTLTIQRTQQEDSAVYLCASSFPGLAGELFFGEGSRLTVL.

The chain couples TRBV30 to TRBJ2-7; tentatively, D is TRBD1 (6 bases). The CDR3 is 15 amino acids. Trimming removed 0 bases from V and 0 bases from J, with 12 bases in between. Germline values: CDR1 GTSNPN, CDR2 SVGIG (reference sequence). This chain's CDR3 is CAWSVGQGSSYEQYF. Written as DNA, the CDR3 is TGTGCCTGGAGTGTGGGACAAGGGAGCTCCTACGAGCAGTACTTC.